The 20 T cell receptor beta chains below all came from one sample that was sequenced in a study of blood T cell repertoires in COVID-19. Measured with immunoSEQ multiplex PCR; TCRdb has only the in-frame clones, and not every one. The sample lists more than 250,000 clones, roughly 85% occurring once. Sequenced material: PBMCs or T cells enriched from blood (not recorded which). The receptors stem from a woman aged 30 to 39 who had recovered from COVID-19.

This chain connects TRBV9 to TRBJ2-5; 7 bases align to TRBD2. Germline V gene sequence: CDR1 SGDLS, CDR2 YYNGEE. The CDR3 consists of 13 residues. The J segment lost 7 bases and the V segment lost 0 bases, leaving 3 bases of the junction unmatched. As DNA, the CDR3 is TGTGCCAGCAGCGTAGCTAGCGGCTCGACCCAGTACTTC. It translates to CASSVASGSTQYF.

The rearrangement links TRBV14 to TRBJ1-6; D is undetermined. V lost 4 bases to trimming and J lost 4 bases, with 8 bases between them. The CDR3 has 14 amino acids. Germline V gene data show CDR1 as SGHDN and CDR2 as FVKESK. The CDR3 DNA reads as TGTGCCAGCAGCCGCCCGGGGTATAATTCACCCCTCCACTTT. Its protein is CASSRPGYNSPLHF.

CDR3 amino acids: CASSQPMDTQYF. The DNA for the CDR3 is TGCGCCAGCAGCCAACCCATGGATACGCAGTATTTT. The chain links TRBV4-1 to TRBJ2-3; D ambiguous. The CDR3 runs 12 residues. The germline V and J ends were trimmed by 2 bases and 6 bases, with 6 bases remaining between them. Germline V gene lookup returns CDR1 MGHRA and CDR2 YSYEKL.

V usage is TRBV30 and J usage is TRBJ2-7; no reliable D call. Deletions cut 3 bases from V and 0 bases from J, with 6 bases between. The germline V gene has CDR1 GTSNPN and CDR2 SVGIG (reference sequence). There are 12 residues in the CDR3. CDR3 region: CAWRGRSYEQYF. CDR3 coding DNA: TGTGCCTGGAGGGGCCGCTCCTACGAGCAGTACTTC.

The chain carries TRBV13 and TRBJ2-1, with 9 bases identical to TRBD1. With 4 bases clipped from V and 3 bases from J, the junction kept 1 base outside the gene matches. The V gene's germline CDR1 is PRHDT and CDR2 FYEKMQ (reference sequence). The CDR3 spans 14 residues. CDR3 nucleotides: TGTGCCAGCAGCTCGACAGGGGGCTACAATGAGCAGTTCTTC. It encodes CASSSTGGYNEQFF.

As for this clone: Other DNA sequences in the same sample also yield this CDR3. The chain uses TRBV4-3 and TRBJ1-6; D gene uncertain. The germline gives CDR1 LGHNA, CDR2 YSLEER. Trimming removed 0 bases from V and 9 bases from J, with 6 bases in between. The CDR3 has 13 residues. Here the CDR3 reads CASSQDRSSPLHF. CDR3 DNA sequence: TGCGCCAGCAGCCAAGATAGGAGTTCACCCCTCCACTTT.

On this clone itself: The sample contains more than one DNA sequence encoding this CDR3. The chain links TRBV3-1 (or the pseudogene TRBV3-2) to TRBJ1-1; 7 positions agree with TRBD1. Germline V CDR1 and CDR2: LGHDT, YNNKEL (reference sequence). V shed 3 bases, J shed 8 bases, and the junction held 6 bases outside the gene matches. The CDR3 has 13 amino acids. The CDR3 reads CASSQGDSTEAFF. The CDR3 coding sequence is TGTGCCAGCAGCCAGGGGGACAGCACCGAAGCTTTCTTT.

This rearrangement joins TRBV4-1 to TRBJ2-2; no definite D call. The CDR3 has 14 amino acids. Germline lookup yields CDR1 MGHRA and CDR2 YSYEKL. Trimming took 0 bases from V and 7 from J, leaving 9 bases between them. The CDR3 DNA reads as TGCGCCAGCAGCCAAGAAATCCCACTCGGGGAGCTGTTTTTT. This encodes CASSQEIPLGELFF.

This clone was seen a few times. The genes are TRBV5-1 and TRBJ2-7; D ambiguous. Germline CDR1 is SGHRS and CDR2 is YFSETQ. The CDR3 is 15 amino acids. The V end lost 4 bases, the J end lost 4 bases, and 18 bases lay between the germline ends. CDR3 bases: TGCGCCAGCAGCCGTGGATCGACTTCCGATTACGAGCAGTACTTC. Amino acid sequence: CASSRGSTSDYEQYF.

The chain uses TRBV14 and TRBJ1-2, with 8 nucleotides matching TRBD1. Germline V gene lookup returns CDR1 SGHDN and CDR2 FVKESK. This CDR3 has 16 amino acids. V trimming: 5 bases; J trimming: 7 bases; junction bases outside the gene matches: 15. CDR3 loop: CASSDLSDRGVSGYTF. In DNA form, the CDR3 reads TGTGCCAGCAGCGACCTCTCAGACAGGGGTGTGAGTGGCTACACCTTC.

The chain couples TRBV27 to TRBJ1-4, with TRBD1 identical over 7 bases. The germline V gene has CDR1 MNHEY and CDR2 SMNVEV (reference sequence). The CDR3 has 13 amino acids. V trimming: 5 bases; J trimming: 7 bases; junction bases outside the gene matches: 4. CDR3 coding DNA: TGTGCCAGCAGTGGGACAGCAGGTGAAAAACTGTTTTTT. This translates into CASSGTAGEKLFF. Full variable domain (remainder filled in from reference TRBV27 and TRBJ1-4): EAQVTQNPRYLITVTGKKLTVTCSQNMNHEYMSWYRQDPGLGLRQIYYSMNVEVTDKGDVPEGYKVSRKEKRNFPLILESPSPNQTSLYFCASSGTAGEKLFFGSGTQLSVL.

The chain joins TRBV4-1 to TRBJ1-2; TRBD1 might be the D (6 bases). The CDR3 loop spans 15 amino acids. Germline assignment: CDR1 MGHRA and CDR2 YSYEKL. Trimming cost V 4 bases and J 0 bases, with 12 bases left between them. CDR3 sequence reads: CASSRTGSPNYGYTF. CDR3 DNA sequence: TGCGCCAGCAGCCGTACAGGGAGCCCTAACTATGGCTACACCTTC.

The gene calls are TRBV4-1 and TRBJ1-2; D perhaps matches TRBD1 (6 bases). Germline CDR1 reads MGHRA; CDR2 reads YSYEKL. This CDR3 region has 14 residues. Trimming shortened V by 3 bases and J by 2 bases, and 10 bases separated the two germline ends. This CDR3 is CASSQWTANYGYTF. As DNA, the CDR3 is TGCGCCAGCAGCCAGTGGACAGCGAACTATGGCTACACCTTC.

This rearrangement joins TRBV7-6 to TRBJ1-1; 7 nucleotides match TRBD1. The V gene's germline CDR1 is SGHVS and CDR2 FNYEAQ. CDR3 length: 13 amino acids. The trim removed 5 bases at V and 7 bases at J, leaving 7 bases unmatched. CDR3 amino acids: CASSRDSYHEAFF. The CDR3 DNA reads TGTGCCAGCAGCAGGGACAGCTACCATGAAGCTTTCTTT.

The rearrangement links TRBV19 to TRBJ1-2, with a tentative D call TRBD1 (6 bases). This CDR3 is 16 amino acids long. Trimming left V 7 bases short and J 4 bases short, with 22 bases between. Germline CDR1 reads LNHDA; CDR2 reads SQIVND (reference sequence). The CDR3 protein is CASTAELRRGTYGYTF. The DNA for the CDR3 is TGTGCCAGTACTGCTGAACTACGAAGGGGGACCTATGGCTACACCTTC.

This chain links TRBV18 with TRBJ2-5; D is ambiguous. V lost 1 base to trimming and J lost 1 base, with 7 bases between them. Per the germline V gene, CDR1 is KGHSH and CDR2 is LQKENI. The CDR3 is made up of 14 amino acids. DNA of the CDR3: TGTGCCAGCTCACCACAGCAGGCCCAAGAGACCCAGTACTTC. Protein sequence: CASSPQQAQETQYF.

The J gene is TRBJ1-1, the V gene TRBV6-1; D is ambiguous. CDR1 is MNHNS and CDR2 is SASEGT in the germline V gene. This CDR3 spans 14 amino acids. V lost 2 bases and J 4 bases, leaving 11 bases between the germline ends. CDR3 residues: CASSESGLGTEAFF. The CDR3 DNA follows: TGTGCCAGCAGTGAATCGGGGTTAGGCACTGAAGCTTTCTTT.

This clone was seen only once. CDR3 loop: CASSPVGRGSYEQYF. DNA for the CDR3: TGTGCCAGCAGCCCCGTCGGCAGGGGGTCCTACGAGCAGTACTTC. The genes are TRBV5-6 and TRBJ2-7; 7 nucleotides agree with TRBD1. CDR1 is SGHDT and CDR2 is YYEEEE in the germline V gene. V lost 4 bases and J lost 1; bases outside the gene matches: 8. The CDR3 is 15 amino acids.

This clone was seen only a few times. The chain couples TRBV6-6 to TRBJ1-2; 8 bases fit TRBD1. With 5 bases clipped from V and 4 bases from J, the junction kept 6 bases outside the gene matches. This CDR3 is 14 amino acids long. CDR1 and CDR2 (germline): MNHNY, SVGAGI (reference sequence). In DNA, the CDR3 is TGTGCCAGCAGTGACAAGGACAGGGTCTATGGCTACACCTTC. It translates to CASSDKDRVYGYTF.

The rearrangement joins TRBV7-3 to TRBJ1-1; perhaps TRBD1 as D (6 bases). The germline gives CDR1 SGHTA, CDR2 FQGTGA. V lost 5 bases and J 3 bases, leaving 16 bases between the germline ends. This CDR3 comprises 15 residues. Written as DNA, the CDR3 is TGTGCCAGCAGCGCAGGGGCCCTCGTTGACACTGAAGCTTTCTTT. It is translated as CASSAGALVDTEAFF.